Sequencing of this TCR beta chain was carried out in a study of cytomegalovirus exposure and HLA in healthy donors. At the level of the study: Among fewer than 500 genotyped donors, around 82% fell in the Caucasian-associated ancestry cluster. Study-wide findings and caveats: An assumption of roughly uniform sequencing depth across donors underlay the presence/absence analyses. Most sequenced TCRs were rare (though some public TCRs occurred in many donors).

With respect to this clone: Its target is not known.

V gave up 5 bases and J gave up 5 bases; unmatched junction bases: 12. This CDR3 is 15 amino acids long. CDR1 is SQVTM, CDR2 ANQGSEA, per germline. Each donor's status was that of a healthy bone marrow donor. Vbeta (60) and Jbeta (13) primers were used in the PCR. The protocol was immunoSEQ multiplex PCR, while the TCRdb copy is restricted to in-frame clones and leaves out a portion. The sample yields 200,000 to 250,000 clones, about 80% seen once. The origin of this receptor is a middle-aged woman in good health and CMV-seropositive. The rearrangement uses TRBV29-1 and TRBJ2-1, with 7 bases identical to TRBD1. The sequencing input was PBMCs. For the CDR3, the DNA is TGCAGCGTTTGGGACAGCCCAGCAGGGGACAATGAGCAGTTCTTC. As protein: CSVWDSPAGDNEQFF.